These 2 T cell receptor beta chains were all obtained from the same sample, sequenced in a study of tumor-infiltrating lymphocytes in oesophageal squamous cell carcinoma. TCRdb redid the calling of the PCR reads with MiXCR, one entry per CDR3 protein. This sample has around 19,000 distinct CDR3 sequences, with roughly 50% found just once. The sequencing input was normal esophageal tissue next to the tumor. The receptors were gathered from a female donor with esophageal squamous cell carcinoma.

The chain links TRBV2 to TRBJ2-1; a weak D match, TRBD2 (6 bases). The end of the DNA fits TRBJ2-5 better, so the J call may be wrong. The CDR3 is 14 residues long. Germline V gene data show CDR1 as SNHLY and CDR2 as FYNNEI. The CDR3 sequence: CASSSRERRETQYF. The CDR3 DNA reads TGTGCCAGCAGTAGTCGGGAGAGGAGAGAGACCCAGTACTTC.

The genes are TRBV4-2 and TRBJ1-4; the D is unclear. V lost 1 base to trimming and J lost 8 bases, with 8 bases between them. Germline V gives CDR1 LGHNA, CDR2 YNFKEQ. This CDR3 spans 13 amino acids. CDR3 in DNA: TGTGCCAGCAGCCAAGTGAGGGAGGAAAAACTGTTTTTT. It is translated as CASSQVREEKLFF.